This TCR beta chain was profiled in a study of cytomegalovirus exposure and HLA in healthy donors (dated by TCRdb to the late 2010s). Study-level background: An earlier analysis of approximately 550 of the donors reported roughly 270 Gb of sequence data and 100 million to 140 million unique TCR beta sequences from 150 million to 200 million T cells. A later analysis re-analyzed previously published TCR beta repertoires from 660 or so donors and added high-resolution HLA genotyping to study TCR occurrence patterns. Class I and class II HLA loci were covered by the typing at four-digit resolution. About 280 gigabases of sequencing data and roughly 80 million unique TCR sequences made up an early release that covered about 640 HLA-typed donors. Rather than using new phenotypic data, the later analysis identified candidate immune exposures from TCR beta sequences and from how often those sequences occurred across donors. Every discovery cohort repertoire had been produced on one sequencing platform. Among the roughly 400 genotyped donors, more than 70% belonged to the genetic ancestry cluster associated with self-reported Caucasian donors. The study profiled the T cell repertoires of 500 to 800 subjects by immunosequencing and related them to cytomegalovirus serostatus. Genome-wide SNP genotypes for about 60% of the roughly 670 donors were used in a later genetic analysis, which treated that subset as a discovery cohort. A separate validation cohort of roughly 110 different subjects was used in addition to the approximately 700-subject first cohort. The study aimed to test whether cataloging public T cell receptors could reveal signatures of past pathogen exposure. To predict cytomegalovirus infection status, the study combined high-throughput TCR immunosequencing, statistical association of individual TCRs with disease status, and machine learning. Typing coverage differed by locus: A, B, C, DRB1 and DQB1 were typed in roughly 620-630 donors, DQA1 in roughly 500, DPA1 in some 610, and DPB1 in roughly 470. Alongside the repertoire data, information on donor age, sex, ethnicity and CMV serostatus was compiled. To decide whether each TCR beta V gene segment behaved as functional or pseudogenic, an earlier analysis of some 540 of the donors relied on high-throughput TCR beta sequencing. Among 300 to 500 genotyped donors of the cohort, an average of around 240,000 unique TCR beta nucleotide sequences was sequenced per donor, of which about 18% were non-productive. Four to six DR-DQ haplotypes were handled as single units for association and clustering because linkage in the cohort was strong. Paper-wide results and their limitations: Because the 87-base-pair reads could not distinguish some IMGT-functional V segments, including TRBV6-2 and TRBV6-3, those segments were excluded. Several of the top co-occurrence clusters appeared to be linked to parvovirus B19, influenza, CMV and Epstein-Barr virus, according to a later analysis. In an earlier analysis of over 550 of the donors, most TCR beta V segments were observed in productive rearrangements about 87% or about 30% of the time, broadly matching IMGT annotations. A few of the identified cytomegalovirus-associated TCR beta chains were confirmed in vitro to be specific for cytomegalovirus antigens. A later analysis found that TCR association rates varied across HLA loci, with DRB1 alleles showing the most associated TCRs and HLA-C alleles the fewest. The study listed 164 TCR beta chains as associated with cytomegalovirus. The authors suggested that the approach could potentially be generalized to other disease states and immunological phenotypes. Presence/absence analyses assumed roughly uniform sequencing depth across donors, an assumption that may not hold. A later analysis associated 16,951 TCR beta sequences with specific HLA alleles at a false discovery rate of 0.05. Assigning TCR associations to individual alleles was difficult when HLA alleles, especially DR and DQ, strongly co-occurred. A further reported finding was that TCR beta sequences accurately predicted the HLA-A and HLA-B alleles for most subjects in the first cohort. Correlated functional status among segregating V segments might be attributable to linkage disequilibrium, but an unknown experimental factor could not be ruled out. Most TCR sequences were observed very rarely across donors, whereas some public TCRs were present in many individuals. A cluster of highly shared sequence variants was judged likely to be a technical artifact of the sequencing pipeline. For the cohort, immune exposure information was limited to CMV serostatus. In this cohort, only TCR beta chains were sequenced, and detectable features were limited by the absence of alpha or paired-chain data. A later genetic analysis associated a missense DCLRE1C variant with V-gene and J-gene trimming of TCR beta chains, and an independent cohort replicated the association. Because HLA typing was unavailable for some donors at each locus, only the typed subset was used in association tests. In a later genetic analysis, fewer N-insertions in productive TCRs were reported among donors in an Asian-associated ancestry cluster than the roughly 700-donor mean. A later analysis found that HLA-associated TCR beta chains were more clonally expanded and had lower generation probabilities than equally common non-associated chains. Approximately 16 rarely observed V segments, including chromosome 9 orphons, were excluded from the earlier analysis of 550 to 700 of the donors because counts were too low. A later analysis found that most CMV-associated TCR beta chains appeared HLA-restricted, with HLA associations seemingly driven largely by CMV exposure. In both the original and validation cohorts, the classifier was reported to diagnose cytomegalovirus status with high specificity and sensitivity.

The cohort consisted of more than 650 healthy bone marrow donors. Cohort members were all nominally healthy when sampled, although unrecorded immune exposures were likely present. The donor tested CMV seropositive, placing the donor among the 250 to 350 seropositive members of the cohort. Every donor gave a peripheral blood sample, and the peripheral blood mononuclear cells from that sample were used for TCR beta sequencing. Genomic DNA was extracted from the blood cell samples with the Qiagen DNeasy Blood Extraction Kit. From the cysteine through the phenylalanine, the CDR3 covers 15 amino acids. The entry retains the CDR3 DNA only, 45 bases that are in frame from base 1. The germline V gene provides CDR1 MGHDK and CDR2 SYGVNS. Ends trimmed: V by 8 bases, J by 5 bases; bases unmatched to a gene: 9. Library preparation employed the immunoSEQ multiplex PCR assay. The multiplex PCR relied on a mix of 60 forward primers for TCR Vbeta segments and 13 reverse primers for TCR Jbeta segments. A multiplex PCR assay on genomic DNA amplified the CDR3 region of rearranged TCR beta genes. On the Illumina HiSeq System, the amplified TCR beta libraries were sequenced as 87-base-pair reads. The paper's data handling went like this. In a later analysis, around 80 million unique TCR beta chains were counted across the 500 to 700 repertoires, and approximately 9.9 million of these chains were shared by at least two donors. To remove PCR and sequencing errors, raw reads were error-corrected and collapsed into unique sequences using a nearest-neighbor algorithm that merged closely related sequences. Alignment of CDR3 sequences to IMGT reference sequences was used to assign V, D and J gene segments. For a sequence to be retained, a match of at least six nucleotides was required to both a V gene segment and a J gene segment. A rearrangement was called productive if the CDR3 had no stop codons and remained in frame with V and J, and every other rearrangement was called non-productive. CDR3 was defined by IMGT convention, running from the second conserved V-encoded cysteine to the conserved J-encoded phenylalanine. The earlier analysis of a few hundred of the donors excluded sequences that lacked an unambiguous match to a single V gene segment. In an earlier analysis of approximately 590 of the donors, V segments were called functional above 56.7% productive rearrangements and were called segregating when the between-donor standard deviation exceeded 5%. A statistical classification framework was built to diagnose cytomegalovirus status from the catalog of TCR beta chain sequences. In a later analysis, V and J genes were assigned by comparing TCR nucleotide sequences against IMGT/GENE-DB human TR gene sequences. In a later analysis, CDR3 sequences and most-parsimonious VDJ recombination scenarios were assigned using the TCRdist pipeline. In a later analysis, each TCR beta chain was defined by its CDR3 amino acid sequence together with its V-gene family, and reads lacking a unique V-gene family were excluded. In a later analysis, a few hundred highly shared, low-generation-probability nucleotide sequences were removed to address suspected cross-contamination and a sequencing artifact. For each public chain, a later analysis derived a clonal expansion index from normalized ranks of inferred template counts within each repertoire. In a later analysis, generation probabilities were computed with a VDJ recombination model fitted to out-of-frame rearrangements, and the resulting probabilities were checked against IGoR. Hypergeometric tests were used in a later analysis to score TCR-TCR, TCR-HLA and TCR-CMV co-occurrence, with a repertoire-size bias correction applied to the TCR pairs. In a later analysis, false discovery rates were estimated by permuting HLA or CMV assignments 20 times. In a later analysis, co-occurring TCRs were grouped with DBSCAN, and TCRdist sequence similarity was added when clustering was performed within HLA-allele-positive subsets. Repertoires with fewer than 30,000 or more than 120,000 public chains were left out of co-occurrence clustering, as were five repertoires with anomalous nucleotide sharing. This immuneACCESS table, as held by TCRdb, lists in-frame sequences with V and J called but not all clones. Of the missing ones, under half trace to an unresolved V gene in checked studies; the others have no known cause. D and trimming come from the DNA, and the V and J calls and clone size come from that table. For this sample there are about 130,000 clones; approximately 78% appear just once. Of the sample, approximately 10% falls within the top ten clones.

For this clone: This receptor's antigen is unknown. Nothing much larger sits one base from this clone, and base qualities are not available.

The sequence came from a man aged 30 to 39 in good health and CMV-seropositive. This receptor chain uses TRBV25-1 and TRBJ2-5, and TRBD2 matches 12 of the central bases. The specimen was PBMCs. The nucleotide sequence reads as follows: TGTGCCAGCCTCCAACTAGCGGGAGGTCGGGAGACCCAGTACTTC. The encoded protein is CASLQLAGGRETQYF.